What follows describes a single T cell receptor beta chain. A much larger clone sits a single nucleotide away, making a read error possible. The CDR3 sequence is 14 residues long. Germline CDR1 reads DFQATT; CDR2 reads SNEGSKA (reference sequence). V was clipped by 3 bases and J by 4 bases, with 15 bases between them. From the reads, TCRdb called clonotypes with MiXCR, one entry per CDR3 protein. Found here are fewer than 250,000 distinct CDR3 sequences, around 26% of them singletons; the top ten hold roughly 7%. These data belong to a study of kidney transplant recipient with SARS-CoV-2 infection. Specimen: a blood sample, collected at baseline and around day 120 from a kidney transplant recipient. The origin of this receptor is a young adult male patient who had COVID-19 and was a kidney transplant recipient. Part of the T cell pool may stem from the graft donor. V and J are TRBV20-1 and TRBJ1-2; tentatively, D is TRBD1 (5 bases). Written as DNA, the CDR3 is TGCAGTGCTAGGGACGGGGGGAAGGGCTATGGCTACACCTTC. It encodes CSARDGGKGYGYTF.